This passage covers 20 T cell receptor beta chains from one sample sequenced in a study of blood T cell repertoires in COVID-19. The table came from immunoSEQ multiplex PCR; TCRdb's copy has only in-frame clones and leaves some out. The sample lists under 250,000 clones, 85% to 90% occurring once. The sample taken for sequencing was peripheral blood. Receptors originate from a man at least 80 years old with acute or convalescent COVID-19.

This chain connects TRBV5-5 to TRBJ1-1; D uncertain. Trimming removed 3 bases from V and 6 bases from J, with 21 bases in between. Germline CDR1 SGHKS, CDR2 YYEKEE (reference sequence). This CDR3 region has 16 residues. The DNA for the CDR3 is TGTGCCAGCAGCTGGAACCCAGGTGGGTACAAGCCTGAAGCTTTCTTT. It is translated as CASSWNPGGYKPEAFF.

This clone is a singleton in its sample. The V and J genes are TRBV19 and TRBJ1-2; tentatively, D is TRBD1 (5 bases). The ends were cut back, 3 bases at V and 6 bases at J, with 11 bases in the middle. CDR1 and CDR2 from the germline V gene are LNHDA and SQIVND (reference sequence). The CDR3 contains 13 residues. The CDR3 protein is CASSIRGSHGYTF. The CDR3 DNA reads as TGTGCCAGTAGTATTCGGGGGAGCCATGGCTACACCTTC. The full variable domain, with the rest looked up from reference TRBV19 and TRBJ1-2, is DGGITQSPKYLFRKEGQNVTLSCEQNLNHDAMYWYRQDPGQGLRLIYYSQIVNDFQKGDIAEGYSVSREKKESFPLTVTSAQKNPTAFYLCASSIRGSHGYTFGSGTRLTVV.

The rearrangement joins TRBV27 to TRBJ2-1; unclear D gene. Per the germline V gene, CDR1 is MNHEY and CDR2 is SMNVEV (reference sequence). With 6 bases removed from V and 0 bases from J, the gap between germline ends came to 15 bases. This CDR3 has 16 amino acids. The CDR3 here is CASRTSWPSSYNEQFF. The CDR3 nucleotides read TGTGCCAGCAGGACTTCGTGGCCTAGCTCCTACAATGAGCAGTTCTTC.

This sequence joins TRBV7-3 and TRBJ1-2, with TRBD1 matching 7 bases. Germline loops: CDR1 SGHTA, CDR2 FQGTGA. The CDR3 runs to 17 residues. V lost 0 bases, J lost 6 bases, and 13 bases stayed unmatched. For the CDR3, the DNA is TGTGCCAGCAGCTTAACTCCGGGACAGAGTCTTGGGGATGGCTACACCTTC. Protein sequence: CASSLTPGQSLGDGYTF.

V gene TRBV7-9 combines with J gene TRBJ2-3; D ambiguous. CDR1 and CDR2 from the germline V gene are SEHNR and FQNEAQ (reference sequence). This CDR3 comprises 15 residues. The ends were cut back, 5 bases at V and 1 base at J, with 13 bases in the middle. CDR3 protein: CASSPYRARTDTQYF. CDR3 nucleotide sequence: TGTGCCAGCAGCCCTTACAGAGCCCGCACAGATACGCAGTATTTT.

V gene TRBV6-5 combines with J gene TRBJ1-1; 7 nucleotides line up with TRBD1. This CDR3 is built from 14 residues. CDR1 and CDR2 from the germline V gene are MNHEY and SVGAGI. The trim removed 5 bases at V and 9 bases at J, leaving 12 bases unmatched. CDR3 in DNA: TGTGCCAGCAGTCCAGGGGGTTTCCCGAATAAAGCTTTCTTT. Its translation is CASSPGGFPNKAFF.

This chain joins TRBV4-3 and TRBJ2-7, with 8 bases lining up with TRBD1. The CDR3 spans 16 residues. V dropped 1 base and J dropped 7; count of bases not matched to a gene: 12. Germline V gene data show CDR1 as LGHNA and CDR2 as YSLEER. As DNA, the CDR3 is TGCGCCAGCAGCCAAGTGACAGGGGTGGCTTCAAGGGAGCAGTACTTC. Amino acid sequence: CASSQVTGVASREQYF.

CDR3 sequence (DNA): TGTGCCAGCAGTCTATTTGGGACAGGAGGGGAGCAGTACTTC. This sequence encodes CASSLFGTGGEQYF. The chain couples TRBV6-2 or TRBV6-3 to TRBJ2-7; TRBD1 aligns across 8 bases. V was clipped by 5 bases and J by 7 bases; unmatched bases: 10. This CDR3 is 14 amino acids long. Germline-derived CDR1 and CDR2 are MNHEY and SVGEGT.

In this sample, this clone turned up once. The CDR3 reads CASSLGAATGIYEQYF. Written as DNA, the CDR3 is TGTGCCAGCAGCTTGGGGGCGGCCACCGGGATCTACGAGCAGTACTTC. This chain joins TRBV5-4 and TRBJ2-7; possibly TRBD2 for D (5 bases). In germline, CDR1 is SGHNT, CDR2 YYREEE (reference sequence). Trimming took 0 bases from V and 3 from J, leaving 16 bases between them. The CDR3 is 16 residues long.

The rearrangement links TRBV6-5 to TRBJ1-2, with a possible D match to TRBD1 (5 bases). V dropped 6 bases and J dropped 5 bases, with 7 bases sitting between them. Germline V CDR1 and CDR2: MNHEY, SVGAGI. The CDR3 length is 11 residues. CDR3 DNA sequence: TGTGCCAGCAGGCAGGGATATGGCTACACCTTC. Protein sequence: CASRQGYGYTF.

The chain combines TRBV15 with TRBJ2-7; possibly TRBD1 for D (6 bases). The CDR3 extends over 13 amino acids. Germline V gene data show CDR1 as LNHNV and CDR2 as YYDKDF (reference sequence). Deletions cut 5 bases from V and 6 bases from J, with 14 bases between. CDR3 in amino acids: CATSVRRGSEQYF. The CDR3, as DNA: TGTGCCACCAGCGTACGCAGGGGATCCGAGCAGTACTTC.

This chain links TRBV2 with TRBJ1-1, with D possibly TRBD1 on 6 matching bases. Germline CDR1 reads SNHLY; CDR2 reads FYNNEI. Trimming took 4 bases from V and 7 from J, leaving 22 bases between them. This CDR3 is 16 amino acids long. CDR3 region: CASSALGGAAKGEAFF. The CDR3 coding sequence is TGTGCCAGCAGTGCACTTGGGGGCGCGGCCAAAGGTGAAGCTTTCTTT. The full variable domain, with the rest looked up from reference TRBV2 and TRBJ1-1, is EPEVTQTPSHQVTQMGQEVILRCVPISNHLYFYWYRQILGQKVEFLVSFYNNEISEKSEIFDDQFSVERPDGSNFTLKIRSTKLEDSAMYFCASSALGGAAKGEAFFGQGTRLTVV.

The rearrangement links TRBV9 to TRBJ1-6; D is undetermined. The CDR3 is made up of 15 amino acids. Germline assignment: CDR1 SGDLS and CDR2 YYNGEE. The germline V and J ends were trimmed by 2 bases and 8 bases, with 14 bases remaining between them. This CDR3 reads CASSVSRRRYSPLHF. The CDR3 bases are TGTGCCAGCAGCGTGTCTCGGAGACGTTATTCACCCCTCCACTTT.

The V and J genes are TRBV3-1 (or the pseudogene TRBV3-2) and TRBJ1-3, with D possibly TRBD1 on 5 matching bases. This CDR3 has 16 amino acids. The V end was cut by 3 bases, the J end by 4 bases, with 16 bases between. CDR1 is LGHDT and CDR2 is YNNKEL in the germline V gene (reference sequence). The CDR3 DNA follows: TGTGCCAGCAGCCATATCTCGGGGGGGAACGGAAACACCATATATTTT. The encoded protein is CASSHISGGNGNTIYF.

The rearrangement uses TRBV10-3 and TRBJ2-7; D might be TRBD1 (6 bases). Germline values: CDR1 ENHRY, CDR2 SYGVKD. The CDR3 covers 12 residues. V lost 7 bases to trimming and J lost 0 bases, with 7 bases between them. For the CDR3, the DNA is TGTGCCATCACGGACAGCTCCTACGAGCAGTACTTC. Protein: CAITDSSYEQYF.

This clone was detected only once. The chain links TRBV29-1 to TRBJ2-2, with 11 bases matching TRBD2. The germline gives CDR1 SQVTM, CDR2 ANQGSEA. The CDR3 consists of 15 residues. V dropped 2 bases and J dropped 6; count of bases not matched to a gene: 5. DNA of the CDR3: TGCAGCGTTGAATTACTAGCGGGAGTGGCCGGGGAGCTGTTTTTT. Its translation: CSVELLAGVAGELFF.

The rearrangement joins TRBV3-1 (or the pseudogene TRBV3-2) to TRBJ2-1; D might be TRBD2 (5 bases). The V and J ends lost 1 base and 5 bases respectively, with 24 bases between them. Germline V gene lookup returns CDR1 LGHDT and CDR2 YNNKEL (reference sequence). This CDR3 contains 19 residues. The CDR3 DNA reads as TGTGCCAGCAGCCAAGTTCTGGTTCTGGATGTCTTCGGGAACAATGAGCAGTTCTTC. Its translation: CASSQVLVLDVFGNNEQFF.

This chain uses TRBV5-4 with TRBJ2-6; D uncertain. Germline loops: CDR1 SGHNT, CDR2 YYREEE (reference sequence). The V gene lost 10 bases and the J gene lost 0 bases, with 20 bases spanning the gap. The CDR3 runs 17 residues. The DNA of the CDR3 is TGTGCCTTCCTCCACCCCCGGGTTGGCTCTGGGGCCAACGTCCTGACTTTC. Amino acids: CAFLHPRVGSGANVLTF.

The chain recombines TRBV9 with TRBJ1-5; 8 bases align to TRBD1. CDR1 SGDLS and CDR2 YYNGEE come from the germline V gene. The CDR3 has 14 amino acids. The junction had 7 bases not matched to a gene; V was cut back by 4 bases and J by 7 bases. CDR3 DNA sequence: TGTGCCAGCAGCCCCGGACAGGGTAGGCAGCCCCAGCATTTT. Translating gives CASSPGQGRQPQHF.

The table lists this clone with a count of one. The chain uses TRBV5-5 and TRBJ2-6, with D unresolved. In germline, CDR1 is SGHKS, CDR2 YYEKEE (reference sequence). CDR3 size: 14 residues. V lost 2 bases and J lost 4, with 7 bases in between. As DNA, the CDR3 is TGTGCCAGCAGCTTCGGAGCCGGGGCCAACGTCCTGACTTTC. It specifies CASSFGAGANVLTF.